The T cell receptor (beta chain) described here comes from a study of blood T cell repertoires in COVID-19. Study as a whole: The analysed material was cDNA or gDNA that came from T cells, B-cell-depleted T cells, or PBMCs.

This clone showed up just once. The data were produced by immunoSEQ multiplex PCR, yet TCRdb's version contains in-frame clones alone and is incomplete. The data contain some 5,700 clones, 90% to 95% of them singletons. The source of this sequence is a human donor in a cohort sampled during active COVID-19. What was sequenced was peripheral blood.

This chain's CDR3 is CASSLLVGEGEQYF. For the CDR3, the DNA is TGTGCCAGCAGCTTACTGGTGGGAGAGGGAGAGCAGTACTTC. The gene calls are TRBV11-1 and TRBJ2-7, with D possibly being TRBD2 (5 bases). CDR3 length equals 14 residues. Germline V gene data show CDR1 as SGHAT and CDR2 as FQDESV (reference sequence). Between the trimmed V and J ends, which lost 2 bases and 7 bases, there was a span of 15 bases.